This TCR beta chain was sequenced for a study of T cell responses to AZD1222 COVID-19 vaccine. Study as a whole: Samples with a second dose at about 4 or about 12 weeks were pooled together.

General study findings and limits: Unmutated variant regions reportedly attract nearly half of all spike-specific TCRs. Clonal diversity may have been underestimated, and the donors were mostly white British, with more females than males. Only a handful of AZD1222 recipients were seropositive at baseline.

Data came from immunoSEQ multiplex PCR; TCRdb stores just in-frame clones and leaves some out. The sample comprises roughly 65,000 clones, about 80% of which are singletons, and 12% rests with the top ten. On this clone: What it binds is not known.

The V end was cut by 0 bases, the J end by 4 bases, with 12 bases between. The CDR3 spans 15 residues. Germline V gives CDR1 LGHDT, CDR2 YNNKEL (reference sequence). The input for sequencing was peripheral blood, taken on day 0 of AZD1222 vaccination. The sequence was obtained from an adult in good health. The chain is built from TRBV3-1 (or the pseudogene TRBV3-2) and TRBJ1-1; possible D gene TRBD1, 5 bases. This CDR3 reads CASSQEVLRGTEAFF. The CDR3 DNA sequence: TGTGCCAGCAGCCAAGAAGTCCTAAGGGGCACTGAAGCTTTCTTT.